These T cell receptor beta chains were read from a single sample in a study of response to subunit inactivated influenza vaccine. One entry per CDR3 protein, called by TCRdb with MiXCR from the RT-PCR reads. The sample carries approximately 490,000 distinct CDR3 sequences, around 7.9% recorded once. The specimen was PBMCs from blood, collected around 25 months after vaccination. The receptor set was obtained from a man aged 50 to 69 who received an inactivated influenza vaccine. The CDR3 runs from the conserved cysteine through the conserved F or W. The order of the fields is clone size, D gene, J gene, CDR3 length, V gene, CDR3 protein, CDR3 DNA. D genes are given only for firm matches. A row's size may be missing; if present it is once, few, many or a size class.

many | - | TRBJ2-2 | 14 | TRBV20-1 | CSAQDYLKGGELFF | TGCAGTGCACAGGACTACTTGAAGGGCGGGGAGCTGTTTTTT
few | TRBD1 | TRBJ2-7 | 14 | TRBV6-5 | CASSYHRGVYEQYF | TGTGCCAGCAGTTACCACAGGGGGGTCTACGAGCAGTACTTC
few | - | TRBJ2-5 | 14 | TRBV12-3/TRBV12-4 | CASSSTRRLETQYF | TGTGCCAGCAGTTCGACTAGAAGATTGGAGACCCAGTACTTC
many | - | TRBJ2-3 | 16 | TRBV6-1 | CASMWSSDLSTDTQYF | TGTGCCAGCATGTGGTCGTCTGATCTTAGCACAGATACGCAGTATTTT
many | - | TRBJ1-1 | 16 | TRBV7-8 | CASSLGVYGGNTEAFF | TGTGCCAGCAGCTTAGGTGTGTACGGGGGGAACACTGAAGCTTTCTTT
many | - | TRBJ2-5 | 15 | TRBV7-9 | CASSAPGISTQTQYF | TGTGCCAGCAGCGCGCCAGGGATATCTACTCAGACCCAGTACTTC
- | TRBD2 | TRBJ2-2 | 17 | TRBV5-1 | CASSLAALTSGTGELFF | TGCGCCAGCAGCTTGGCCGCGTTGACTAGCGGCACCGGGGAGCTGTTTTTT
few | TRBD1 | TRBJ2-4 | 13 | TRBV10-3 | CAISEMDRNIQYF | TGTGCCATCAGTGAGATGGACAGGAACATTCAGTACTTC
few | - | TRBJ2-3 | 15 | TRBV29-1 | CSVERTRADTDTQYF | TGCAGCGTTGAGAGAACAAGGGCGGACACAGATACGCAGTATTTT
few | TRBD2 | TRBJ2-7 | 16 | TRBV12-3/TRBV12-4 | CASSLGTSGRVYEQYF | TGTGCCAGCAGTTTAGGGACTAGCGGGAGGGTTTACGAGCAGTACTTC
few | TRBD1 | TRBJ1-4 | 13 | TRBV29-1 | CSVARGLGEKLFF | TGCAGCGTTGCGAGGGGGCTGGGTGAAAAACTGTTTTTT
many | - | TRBJ2-5 | 14 | TRBV7-8 | CASSSDSPKETQYF | TGTGCCAGCAGCTCGGACAGCCCGAAGGAGACCCAGTACTTC
few | - | TRBJ2-3 | 16 | TRBV14 | CASSPLGGPSTDTQYF | TGTGCCAGCAGCCCCCTCGGGGGCCCTAGCACAGATACGCAGTATTTT
few | - | TRBJ1-1 | 15 | TRBV5-1 | CASSLDREMNTEAFF | TGCGCCAGCAGCTTGGATAGGGAAATGAACACTGAAGCTTTCTTT
- | - | TRBJ2-6 | 19 | TRBV10-3 | CAISESSYDSSSGANVLTF | TGTGCCATCAGTGAGTCGAGTTACGACAGTAGCTCTGGGGCCAACGTCCTGACTTTC
- | - | TRBJ2-3 | 14 | TRBV11-2 | CASSLDRWSGTQYF | TGTGCCAGCAGCTTAGATCGCTGGAGTGGTACGCAGTATTTT
few | - | TRBJ2-7 | 17 | TRBV3-1 | CASSHPTRGDLLYEQYF | TGTGCCAGCAGCCATCCCACGAGGGGAGACCTACTGTACGAGCAGTACTTC
few | TRBD2 | TRBJ2-7 | 13 | TRBV10-3 | CAIRTSGKDEQYF | TGTGCCATCAGGACTAGCGGGAAGGACGAGCAGTACTTC
- | TRBD2 | TRBJ2-1 | 14 | TRBV29-1 | CSVEIGGWENEQFF | TGCAGCGTTGAGATCGGGGGGTGGGAGAATGAGCAGTTCTTC
- | - | TRBJ1-5 | 14 | TRBV7-9 | CASSLSTSNQPQHF | TGTGCCAGCAGCTTGTCGACGAGCAATCAGCCCCAGCATTTT
few | - | TRBJ1-2 | 13 | TRBV6-1 | CASSTGTVYGYTF | TGTGCCAGCAGTACCGGGACGGTCTATGGCTACACCTTC
- | - | TRBJ2-5 | 15 | TRBV20-1 | CSARDWALALETQYF | TGCAGTGCTAGAGACTGGGCCCTAGCGTTGGAGACCCAGTACTTC